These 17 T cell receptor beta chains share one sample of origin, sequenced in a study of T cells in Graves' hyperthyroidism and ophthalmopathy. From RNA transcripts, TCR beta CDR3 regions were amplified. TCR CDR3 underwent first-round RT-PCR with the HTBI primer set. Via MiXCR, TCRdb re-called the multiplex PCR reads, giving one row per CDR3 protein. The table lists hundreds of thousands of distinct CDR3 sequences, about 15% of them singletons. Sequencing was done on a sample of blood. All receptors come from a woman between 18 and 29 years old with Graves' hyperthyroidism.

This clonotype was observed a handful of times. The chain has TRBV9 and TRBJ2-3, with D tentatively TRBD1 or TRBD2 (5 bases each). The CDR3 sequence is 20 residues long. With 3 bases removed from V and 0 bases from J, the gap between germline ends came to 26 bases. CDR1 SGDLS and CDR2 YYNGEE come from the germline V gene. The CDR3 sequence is CASSEGPRGRSRGSTDTQYF. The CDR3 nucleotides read TGTGCCAGCAGCGAGGGCCCTCGGGGCCGGAGCCGGGGTAGCACAGATACGCAGTATTTT.

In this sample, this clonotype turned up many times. CDR3 loop: CASSPGGTAVFRNYGYTF. The CDR3 bases are TGTGCCAGCAGTCCCGGGGGGACCGCAGTGTTCCGAAACTATGGCTACACCTTC. The rearrangement links TRBV2 to TRBJ1-2; maybe TRBD1 (5 bases). Germline V gene lookup returns CDR1 SNHLY and CDR2 FYNNEI. The CDR3 is 18 residues long. Trimming stripped 5 bases from V and 2 bases from J, with 24 bases between.

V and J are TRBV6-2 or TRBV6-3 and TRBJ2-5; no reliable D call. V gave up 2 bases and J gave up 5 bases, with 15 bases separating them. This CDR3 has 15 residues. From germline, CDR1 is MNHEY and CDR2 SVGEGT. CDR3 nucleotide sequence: TGTGCCAGCAGTTACCTCCAGACTCCCTCGGAGACCCAGTACTTC. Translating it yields CASSYLQTPSETQYF.

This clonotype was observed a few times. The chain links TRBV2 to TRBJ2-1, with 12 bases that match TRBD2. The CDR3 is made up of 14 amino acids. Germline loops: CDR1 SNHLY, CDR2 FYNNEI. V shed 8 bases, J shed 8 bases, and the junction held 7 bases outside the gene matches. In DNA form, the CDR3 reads TGTGCCAGCTGGAGACTAGCGGGAGCCGATGAGCAGTTCTTC. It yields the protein CASWRLAGADEQFF.

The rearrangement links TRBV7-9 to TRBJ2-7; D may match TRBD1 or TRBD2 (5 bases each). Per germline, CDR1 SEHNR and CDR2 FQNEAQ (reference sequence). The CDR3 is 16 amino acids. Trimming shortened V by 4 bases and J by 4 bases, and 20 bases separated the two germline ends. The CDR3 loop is CASSSAEGPSRYEQYF. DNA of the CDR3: TGTGCCAGCAGCTCAGCCGAGGGGCCGTCGAGATACGAGCAGTACTTC.

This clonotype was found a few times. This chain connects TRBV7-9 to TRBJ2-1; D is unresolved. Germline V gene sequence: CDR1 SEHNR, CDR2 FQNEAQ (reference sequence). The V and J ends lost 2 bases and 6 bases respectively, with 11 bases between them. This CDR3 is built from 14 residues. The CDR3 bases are TGTGCCAGCAGCTTACGAAGCCATACCAATGAGCAGTTCTTC. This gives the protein CASSLRSHTNEQFF. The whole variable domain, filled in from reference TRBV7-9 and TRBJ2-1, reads DTGVSQNPRHKITKRGQNVTFRCDPISEHNRLYWYRQTLGQGPEFLTYFQNEAQLEKSRLLSDRFSAERPKGSFSTLEIQRTEQGDSAMYLCASSLRSHTNEQFFGPGTRLTVL.

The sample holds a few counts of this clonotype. The DNA for the CDR3 is TGCAGCGTTGAAGACTGGGGGGACTCCTACAATGAGCAGTTCTTC. It codes for CSVEDWGDSYNEQFF. The chain links TRBV29-1 to TRBJ2-1; D possibly corresponds to TRBD2 (6 bases). CDR1 is SQVTM and CDR2 is ANQGSEA in the germline V gene. V was clipped by 0 bases and J by 0 bases, with 9 bases between them. The CDR3 consists of 15 residues.

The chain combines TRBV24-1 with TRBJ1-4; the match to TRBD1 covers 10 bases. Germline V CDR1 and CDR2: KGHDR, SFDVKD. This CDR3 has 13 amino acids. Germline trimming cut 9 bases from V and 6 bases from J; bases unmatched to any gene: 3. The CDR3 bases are TGTGCCACCCAGGGACAGGGGCATGAAAAACTGTTTTTT. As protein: CATQGQGHEKLFF.

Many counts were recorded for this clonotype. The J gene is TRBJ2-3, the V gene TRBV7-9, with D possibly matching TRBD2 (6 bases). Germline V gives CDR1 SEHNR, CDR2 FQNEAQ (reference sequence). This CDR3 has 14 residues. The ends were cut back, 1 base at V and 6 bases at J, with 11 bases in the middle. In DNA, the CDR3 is TGTGCCAGCAGCTTAGGGGACTCTCGGGATACGCAGTATTTT. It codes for CASSLGDSRDTQYF.

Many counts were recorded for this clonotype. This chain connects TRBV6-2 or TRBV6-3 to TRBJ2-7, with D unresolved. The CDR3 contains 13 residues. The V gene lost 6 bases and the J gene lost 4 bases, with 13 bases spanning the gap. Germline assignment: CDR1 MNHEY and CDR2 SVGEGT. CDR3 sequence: CASRNTGSYEQYF. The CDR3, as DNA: TGTGCCAGCAGGAACACGGGCTCTTACGAGCAGTACTTC.

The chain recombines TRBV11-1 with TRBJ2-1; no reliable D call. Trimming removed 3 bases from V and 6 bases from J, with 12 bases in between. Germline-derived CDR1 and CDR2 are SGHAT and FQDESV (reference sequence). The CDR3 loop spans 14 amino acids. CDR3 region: CASSLLDVRNEQFF. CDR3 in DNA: TGTGCCAGCAGCTTGCTTGATGTCCGCAATGAGCAGTTCTTC.

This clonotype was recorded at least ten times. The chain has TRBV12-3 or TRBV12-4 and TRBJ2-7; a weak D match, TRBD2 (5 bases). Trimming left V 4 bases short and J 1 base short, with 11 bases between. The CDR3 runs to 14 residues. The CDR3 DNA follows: TGTGCCAGCAGTTCCCTTTCGGGGTCCTACGAGCAGTACTTC. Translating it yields CASSSLSGSYEQYF.

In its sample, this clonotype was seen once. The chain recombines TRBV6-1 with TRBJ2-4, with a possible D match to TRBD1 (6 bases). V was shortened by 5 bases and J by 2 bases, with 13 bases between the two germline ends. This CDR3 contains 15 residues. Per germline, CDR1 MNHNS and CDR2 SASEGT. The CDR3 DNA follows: TGTGCCAGCAGTCCTACCACAGGGACCAAAAACATTCAGTACTTC. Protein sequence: CASSPTTGTKNIQYF.

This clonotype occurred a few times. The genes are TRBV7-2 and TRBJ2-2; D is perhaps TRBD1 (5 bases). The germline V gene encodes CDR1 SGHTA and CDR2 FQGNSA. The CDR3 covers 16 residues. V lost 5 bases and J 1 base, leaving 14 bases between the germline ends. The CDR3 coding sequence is TGTGCCAGCAGCCGCAGGGCCCTTATGAACACCGGGGAGCTGTTTTTT. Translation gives CASSRRALMNTGELFF.

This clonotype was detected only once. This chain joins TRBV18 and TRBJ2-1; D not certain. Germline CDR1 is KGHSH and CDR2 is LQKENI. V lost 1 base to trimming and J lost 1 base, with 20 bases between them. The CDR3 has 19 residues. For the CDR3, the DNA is TGTGCCAGCTCACCACTTTTGGACCTGAAGGATGGGTCCTACAATGAGCAGTTCTTC. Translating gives CASSPLLDLKDGSYNEQFF.

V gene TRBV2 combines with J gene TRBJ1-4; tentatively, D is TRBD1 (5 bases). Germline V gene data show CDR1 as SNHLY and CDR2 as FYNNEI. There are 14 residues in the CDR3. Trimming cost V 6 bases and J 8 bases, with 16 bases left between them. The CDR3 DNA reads TGTGCCAGCAGGGTGGGGCAGTCACGGGAAAAACTGTTTTTT. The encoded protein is CASRVGQSREKLFF.

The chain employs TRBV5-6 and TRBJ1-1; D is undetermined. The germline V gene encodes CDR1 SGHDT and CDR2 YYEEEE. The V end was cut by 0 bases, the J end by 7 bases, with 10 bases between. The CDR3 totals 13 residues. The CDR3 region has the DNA TGTGCCAGCAGCTTGGGTGTGGGAGTTGAAGCTTTCTTT. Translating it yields CASSLGVGVEAFF.